This T cell receptor (beta chain) was recovered during a study of T cell responses to AZD1222 COVID-19 vaccine. About the study: Investigators merged groups given second doses at roughly 4 or roughly 12 weeks. Study observations and caveats: Baseline antibody screening turned up just six or seven seropositive AZD1222 recipients. The study found Spike-specific TCR breadth and depth rose after two AZD1222 doses. Scientists sampled the repertoires only once the peak T cell response had passed.

Remarks on this clone: The antigen is undetermined.

TCRdb's copy holds only in-frame clones and misses some; the assay was immunoSEQ multiplex PCR. Of 150,000 or so clones detected, approximately 90% appear once; the ten largest clones hold 1.1% to 1.5%. This receptor was obtained from an adult in good health. The specimen comprised peripheral blood, sampled on day 0 of AZD1222 vaccination.

As DNA, the CDR3 is TGTGCCAGCAGCCCCGAGGCAGGCGCCCTAGCCAAAAACATTCAGTACTTC. It is translated as CASSPEAGALAKNIQYF. The chain has TRBV3-1 (or the pseudogene TRBV3-2) and TRBJ2-4; D not certain. In germline, CDR1 is LGHDT, CDR2 YNNKEL (reference sequence). With 4 bases removed from V and 0 bases from J, the gap between germline ends came to 16 bases. The CDR3 contains 17 residues.